The 21 T cell receptor beta chains below were found in one sample sequenced in a study of T cells in localized non-small cell lung cancer. Method: immunoSEQ multiplex PCR; TCRdb's copy keeps in-frame clones and lacks some. Seen here are about 78,000 clones, approximately 84% observed once, and the top ten hold under 3.5%. The sequenced sample was peripheral blood, obtained before any cancer treatment. All receptors come from a man aged 40-75 years with stage I lung adenocarcinoma.

The chain employs TRBV6-6 and TRBJ2-4; D is possibly TRBD1 or TRBD2 (5 bases each). Trimming pared 5 bases from V and 1 base from J, leaving 15 bases between. The germline gives CDR1 MNHNY, CDR2 SVGAGI (reference sequence). This CDR3 region has 16 residues. The CDR3 protein is CASSHGADSAKNIQYF. In nucleotides, the CDR3 is TGTGCCAGCAGTCACGGGGCTGACTCGGCCAAAAACATTCAGTACTTC.

This sequence joins TRBV14 and TRBJ1-1; 9 nucleotides line up with TRBD1. The CDR3 contains 14 residues. Per germline, CDR1 SGHDN and CDR2 FVKESK. V was clipped by 4 bases and J by 6 bases; unmatched bases: 6. The CDR3 spells CASSRDRVRSEAFF. CDR3 nucleotides: TGTGCCAGCAGCCGGGACAGGGTCAGATCTGAAGCTTTCTTT.

The chain couples TRBV7-2 to TRBJ1-2; 12 bases line up with TRBD1. This CDR3 spans 15 amino acids. From germline, CDR1 is SGHTA and CDR2 FQGNSA. Losses at the gene ends were 6 bases for V and 7 bases for J; bases not matched to a gene: 9. The CDR3 DNA sequence: TGTGCCAGCAGTGGGCCGGGACAGGGGGCCGGTGGCTACACCTTC. Its translation is CASSGPGQGAGGYTF. The complete variable domain, with remaining parts taken from reference TRBV7-2 and TRBJ1-2, reads GAGVSQSPSNKVTEKGKDVELRCDPISGHTALYWYRQSLGQGLEFLIYFQGNSAPDKSGLPSDRFSAERTGGSVSTLTIQRTQQEDSAVYLCASSGPGQGAGGYTFGSGTRLTVV.

This clone was detected once. The rearrangement joins TRBV19 to TRBJ1-2; D is unclear. Germline-derived CDR1 and CDR2 are LNHDA and SQIVND (reference sequence). Trimming cost V 4 bases and J 2 bases, with 8 bases left between them. CDR3 length equals 13 residues. This chain's CDR3 is CASSTPRNYGYTF. The CDR3 coding sequence is TGTGCCAGTAGTACCCCGCGGAACTATGGCTACACCTTC.

The gene calls are TRBV5-1 and TRBJ2-7, with 12 bases fitting TRBD1. CDR3 length: 15 amino acids. The germline gives CDR1 SGHRS, CDR2 YFSETQ. Trimming removed 2 bases from V and 5 bases from J; junction bases left unmatched: 5. The CDR3 sequence: CASSLKGTGGHEQYF. The CDR3 region has the DNA TGCGCCAGCAGCTTAAAAGGGACAGGGGGCCACGAGCAGTACTTC.

This chain links TRBV10-3 with TRBJ1-2, with D hard to call. V was shortened by 0 bases and J by 6 bases, with 8 bases between the two germline ends. CDR3 length: 13 amino acids. Germline-derived CDR1 and CDR2 are ENHRY and SYGVKD. In nucleotides, the CDR3 is TGTGCCATCAGTGAGTCAAGGACGGATGGCTACACCTTC. It codes for CAISESRTDGYTF.

The genes are TRBV15 and TRBJ2-5, with 8 bases aligning to TRBD1. After removal of 5 bases from V and 6 bases from J, the junction contained 5 bases not matched to a gene. The CDR3 consists of 13 residues. The V gene's germline CDR1 is LNHNV and CDR2 YYDKDF (reference sequence). The CDR3 nucleotides read TGTGCCACCAGCTTGGACAGGGTGAAGACCCAGTACTTC. This encodes CATSLDRVKTQYF.

The V gene is TRBV7-3, the J gene TRBJ2-6, with 8 bases that match TRBD2. Trimming at V came to 4 bases and at J to 0 bases, leaving 5 bases not matched to a gene. The V gene's germline CDR1 is SGHTA and CDR2 FQGTGA. The CDR3 has 17 residues. As DNA, the CDR3 is TGTGCCAGCAGCTCGGGAGGGCTCATCTCTGGGGCCAACGTCCTGACTTTC. This gives the protein CASSSGGLISGANVLTF. Variable domain in full (rest from reference TRBV7-3 and TRBJ2-6): GAGVSQTPSNKVTEKGKYVELRCDPISGHTALYWYRQSLGQGPEFLIYFQGTGAADDSGLPNDRFFAVRPEGSVSTLKIQRTERGDSAVYLCASSSGGLISGANVLTFGAGSRLTVL.

The gene calls are TRBV7-9 and TRBJ2-3, with no clear D. CDR1 is SEHNR, CDR2 FQNEAQ, per germline (reference sequence). The CDR3 length is 15 residues. Trimming cost V 5 bases and J 0 bases, with 12 bases left between them. DNA of the CDR3: TGTGCCAGCAGCATCCGATTAGGGAGCACAGATACGCAGTATTTT. The encoded protein is CASSIRLGSTDTQYF.

CDR3 DNA: TGTGCCAGCAGTCCCGGGGGGTACGAGCAGTACTTC. The encoded protein is CASSPGGYEQYF. V gene TRBV6-6 combines with J gene TRBJ2-5; 7 nucleotides match TRBD2. The J call is uncertain, as TRBJ2-7 better fits the DNA end. This CDR3 is 12 amino acids long. CDR1 MNHNY and CDR2 SVGAGI come from the germline V gene (reference sequence).

This clone was seen more than once but under ten times. The rearrangement joins TRBV2 to TRBJ2-4; 11 bases match TRBD2. The length of the CDR3 is 20 residues. Germline trimming cut 5 bases from V and 0 bases from J; bases unmatched to any gene: 15. CDR1 is SNHLY and CDR2 is FYNNEI in the germline V gene. In DNA, the CDR3 is TGTGCCAGCAGTTTTCCACAGACTAGCGGGGACCCCTCAGCCAAAAACATTCAGTACTTC. As protein: CASSFPQTSGDPSAKNIQYF.

The chain has TRBV6-5 and TRBJ2-7; 7 bases fit TRBD1. The J segment lost 5 bases and the V segment lost 0 bases, leaving 7 bases of the junction unmatched. The length of the CDR3 is 15 residues. Germline CDR1 and CDR2: MNHEY and SVGAGI. The CDR3 here is CASSYSAGGLDEQYF. The CDR3 DNA is TGTGCCAGCAGTTACTCAGCAGGGGGATTGGACGAGCAGTACTTC.

The rearrangement links TRBV5-1 to TRBJ1-6; weak D call: TRBD1 (6 bases). Germline V lookup: CDR1 SGHRS, CDR2 YFSETQ. The CDR3 is made up of 14 amino acids. The V end was cut by 2 bases, the J end by 7 bases, with 10 bases between. The CDR3 spells CASSLQGENSPLHF. The CDR3 nucleotides are TGCGCCAGCAGCTTACAGGGAGAGAATTCACCCCTCCACTTT.

About this clone itself: The same CDR3 is also encoded by other DNA sequences in this sample. The rearrangement joins TRBV7-3 to TRBJ2-3; D is perhaps TRBD2 (6 bases). V was shortened by 4 bases and J by 6 bases, with 8 bases between the two germline ends. CDR1 and CDR2 (germline): SGHTA, FQGTGA. The CDR3 extends over 12 amino acids. The CDR3 is CASSSGGDTQYF. The CDR3 DNA is TGTGCCAGCAGCTCAGGAGGGGATACGCAGTATTTT.

This chain uses TRBV5-5 with TRBJ2-7; 7 bases match TRBD1. The CDR3 runs 13 residues. Germline CDR1 is SGHKS and CDR2 is YYEKEE (reference sequence). V shed 2 bases and J 7 bases; nucleotides not matched to a gene: 6. The CDR3 region has the DNA TGTGCCAGCAGCTTTCCGGGACAGCTTGAGCAGTACTTC. It codes for CASSFPGQLEQYF.

This clone was seen only once. CDR3 sequence (DNA): TGTGCCTGGAGTTTTGTGGGACGAGAGACCCAGTACTTC. Translated: CAWSFVGRETQYF. V is TRBV30 and J is TRBJ2-5, with D perhaps being TRBD1 or TRBD2 (5 bases each). CDR1 and CDR2 from the germline V gene are GTSNPN and SVGIG (reference sequence). V was shortened by 2 bases and J by 4 bases, with 11 bases between the two germline ends. The CDR3 has 13 residues.

The chain employs TRBV11-2 and TRBJ2-2; 7 bases agree with TRBD2. Germline V gives CDR1 SGHAT, CDR2 FQNNGV. Trimming removed 5 bases from V and 6 bases from J; junction bases left unmatched: 3. CDR3 length: 13 residues. This chain's CDR3 is CASSLGRAGELFF. CDR3 DNA: TGTGCCAGCAGCCTAGGGAGGGCCGGGGAGCTGTTTTTT.

The rearrangement uses TRBV7-9 and TRBJ1-2; tentatively, D is TRBD1 (5 bases). From germline, CDR1 is SEHNR and CDR2 FQNEAQ (reference sequence). There are 12 residues in the CDR3. V gave up 2 bases and J gave up 6 bases, with 7 bases separating them. CDR3 DNA: TGTGCCAGCAGCTTACAGGGAGATGGCTACACCTTC. Translated, it gives CASSLQGDGYTF. The full variable domain, with the rest looked up from reference TRBV7-9 and TRBJ1-2, is DTGVSQNPRHKITKRGQNVTFRCDPISEHNRLYWYRQTLGQGPEFLTYFQNEAQLEKSRLLSDRFSAERPKGSFSTLEIQRTEQGDSAMYLCASSLQGDGYTFGSGTRLTVV.

This sequence joins TRBV5-1 and TRBJ2-6; no clear D gene. The CDR3 has 16 residues. Trimming removed 4 bases from V and 0 bases from J, with 11 bases in between. CDR1 and CDR2 from the germline V gene are SGHRS and YFSETQ. CDR3 DNA sequence: TGCGCCAGCAGCGCCGGAAGCCCCTCTGGGGCCAACGTCCTGACTTTC. Residues: CASSAGSPSGANVLTF.

The chain has TRBV29-1 and TRBJ1-3; perhaps TRBD1 as D (5 bases). Germline-derived CDR1 and CDR2 are SQVTM and ANQGSEA. CDR3 length: 16 amino acids. V lost 0 bases to trimming and J lost 4 bases, with 16 bases between them. The CDR3 DNA sequence: TGCAGCGTTGAAGATAGGATGGGGGGGTTAGGAAACACCATATATTTT. It is translated as CSVEDRMGGLGNTIYF.

This clone was detected only once. The chain is built from TRBV6-5 and TRBJ2-7; D gene ambiguous. From germline, CDR1 is MNHEY and CDR2 SVGAGI. The CDR3 covers 14 residues. The V end was cut by 8 bases, the J end by 6 bases, with 20 bases between. Written as DNA, the CDR3 is TGTGCCAGCTCCAGCCGCTCGGTACTCGGCGAGCAGTACTTC. Its translation is CASSSRSVLGEQYF.